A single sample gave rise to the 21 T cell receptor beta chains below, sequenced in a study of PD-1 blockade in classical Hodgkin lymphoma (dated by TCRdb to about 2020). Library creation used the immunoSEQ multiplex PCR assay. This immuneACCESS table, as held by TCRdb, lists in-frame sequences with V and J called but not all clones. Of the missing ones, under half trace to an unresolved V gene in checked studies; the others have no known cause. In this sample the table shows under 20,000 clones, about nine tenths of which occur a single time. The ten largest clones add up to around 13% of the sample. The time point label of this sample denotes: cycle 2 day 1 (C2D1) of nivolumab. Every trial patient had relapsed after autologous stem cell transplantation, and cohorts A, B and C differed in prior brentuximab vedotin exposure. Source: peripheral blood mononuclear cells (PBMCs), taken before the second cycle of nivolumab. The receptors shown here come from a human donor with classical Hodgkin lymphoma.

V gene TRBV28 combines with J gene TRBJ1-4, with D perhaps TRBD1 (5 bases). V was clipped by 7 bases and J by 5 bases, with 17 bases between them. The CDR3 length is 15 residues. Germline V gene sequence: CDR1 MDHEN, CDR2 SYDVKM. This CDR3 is CASMLPGGGNEKLFF. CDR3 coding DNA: TGTGCCAGCATGCTTCCCGGGGGGGGGAATGAAAAACTGTTTTTT.

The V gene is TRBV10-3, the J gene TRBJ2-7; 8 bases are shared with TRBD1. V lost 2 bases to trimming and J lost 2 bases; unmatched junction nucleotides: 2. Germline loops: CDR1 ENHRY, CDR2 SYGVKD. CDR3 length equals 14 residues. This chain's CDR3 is CAISEGQGPYEQYF. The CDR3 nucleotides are TGTGCCATCAGTGAGGGACAGGGCCCCTACGAGCAGTACTTC.

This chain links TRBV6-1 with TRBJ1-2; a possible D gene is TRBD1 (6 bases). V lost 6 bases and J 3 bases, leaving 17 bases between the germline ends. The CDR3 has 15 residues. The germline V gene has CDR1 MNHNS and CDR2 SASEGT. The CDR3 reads CASSRTAQVYYGYTF. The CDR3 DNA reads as TGTGCCAGCAGCCGGACAGCTCAAGTTTACTATGGCTACACCTTC.

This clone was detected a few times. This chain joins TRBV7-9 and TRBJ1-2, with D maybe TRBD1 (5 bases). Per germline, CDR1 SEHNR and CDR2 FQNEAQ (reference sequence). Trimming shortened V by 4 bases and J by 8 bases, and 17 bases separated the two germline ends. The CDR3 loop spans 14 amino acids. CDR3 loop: CASSSGGEGRGYTF. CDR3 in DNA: TGTGCCAGCAGCTCCGGGGGTGAGGGTAGGGGCTACACCTTC.

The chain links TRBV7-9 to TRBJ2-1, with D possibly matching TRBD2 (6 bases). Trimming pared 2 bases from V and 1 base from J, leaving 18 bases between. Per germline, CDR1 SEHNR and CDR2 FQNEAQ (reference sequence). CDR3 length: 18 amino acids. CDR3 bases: TGTGCCAGCAGCTTACATCGCCATGTTGGGACTTCCTACAATGAGCAGTTCTTC. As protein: CASSLHRHVGTSYNEQFF.

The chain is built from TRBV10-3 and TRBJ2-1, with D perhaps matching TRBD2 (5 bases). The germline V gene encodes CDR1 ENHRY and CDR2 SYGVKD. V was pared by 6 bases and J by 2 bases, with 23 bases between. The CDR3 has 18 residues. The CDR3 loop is CAISLTGLKRVPYNEQFF. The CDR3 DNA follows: TGTGCCATCAGCCTGACGGGCCTAAAGAGGGTTCCCTACAATGAGCAGTTCTTC.

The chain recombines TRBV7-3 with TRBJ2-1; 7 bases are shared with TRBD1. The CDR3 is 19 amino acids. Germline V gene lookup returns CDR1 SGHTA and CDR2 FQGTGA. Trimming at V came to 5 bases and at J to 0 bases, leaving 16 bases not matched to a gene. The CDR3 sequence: CASSQQGTRTLSSYNEQFF. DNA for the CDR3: TGTGCCAGCAGCCAACAGGGGACGCGAACTCTGAGCTCCTACAATGAGCAGTTCTTC. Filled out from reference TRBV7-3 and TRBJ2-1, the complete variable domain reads GAGVSQTPSNKVTEKGKYVELRCDPISGHTALYWYRQSLGQGPEFLIYFQGTGAADDSGLPNDRFFAVRPEGSVSTLKIQRTERGDSAVYLCASSQQGTRTLSSYNEQFFGPGTRLTVL.

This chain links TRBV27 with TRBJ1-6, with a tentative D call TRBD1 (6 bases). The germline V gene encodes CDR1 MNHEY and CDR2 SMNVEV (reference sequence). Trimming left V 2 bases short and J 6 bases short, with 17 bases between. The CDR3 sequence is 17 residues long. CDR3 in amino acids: CASSLVSGASPNSPLHF. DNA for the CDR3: TGTGCCAGCAGTTTAGTTTCAGGGGCTAGCCCTAATTCACCCCTCCACTTT.

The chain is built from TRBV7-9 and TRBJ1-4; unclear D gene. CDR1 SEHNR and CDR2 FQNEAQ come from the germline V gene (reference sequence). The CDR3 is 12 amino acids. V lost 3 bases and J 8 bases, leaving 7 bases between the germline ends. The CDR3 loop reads CASSFVGEKLFF. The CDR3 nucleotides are TGTGCCAGCAGCTTCGTGGGAGAAAAACTGTTTTTT. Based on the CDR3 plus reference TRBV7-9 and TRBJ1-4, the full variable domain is DTGVSQNPRHKITKRGQNVTFRCDPISEHNRLYWYRQTLGQGPEFLTYFQNEAQLEKSRLLSDRFSAERPKGSFSTLEIQRTEQGDSAMYLCASSFVGEKLFFGSGTQLSVL.

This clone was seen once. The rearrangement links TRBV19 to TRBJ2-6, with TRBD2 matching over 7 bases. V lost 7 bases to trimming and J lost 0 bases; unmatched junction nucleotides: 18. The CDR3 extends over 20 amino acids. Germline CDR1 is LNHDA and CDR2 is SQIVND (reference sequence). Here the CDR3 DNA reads TGTGCCAGTAAGGCATATGGGAGGGGACCCCCTTCCTCTGGGGCCAACGTCCTGACTTTC. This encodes CASKAYGRGPPSSGANVLTF.

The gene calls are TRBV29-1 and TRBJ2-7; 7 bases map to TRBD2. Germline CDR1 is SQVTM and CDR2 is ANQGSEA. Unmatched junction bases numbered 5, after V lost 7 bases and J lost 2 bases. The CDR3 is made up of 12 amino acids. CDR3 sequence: CSAGGGTYEQYF. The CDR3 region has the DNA TGCAGCGCGGGGGGAGGGACCTACGAGCAGTACTTC.

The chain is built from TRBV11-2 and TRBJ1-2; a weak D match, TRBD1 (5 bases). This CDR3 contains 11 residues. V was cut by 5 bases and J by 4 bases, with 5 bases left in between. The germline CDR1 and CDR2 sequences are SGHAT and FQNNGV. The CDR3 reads CASSGAYGYTF. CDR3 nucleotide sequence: TGTGCCAGCAGCGGGGCCTATGGCTACACCTTC.

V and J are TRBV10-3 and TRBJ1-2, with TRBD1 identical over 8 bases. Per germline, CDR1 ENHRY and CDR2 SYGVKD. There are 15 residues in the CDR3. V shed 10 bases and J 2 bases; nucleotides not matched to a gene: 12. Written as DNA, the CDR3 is TGTGCCACCCTACCTCAGGACAGGGCAAACTATGGCTACACCTTC. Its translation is CATLPQDRANYGYTF.

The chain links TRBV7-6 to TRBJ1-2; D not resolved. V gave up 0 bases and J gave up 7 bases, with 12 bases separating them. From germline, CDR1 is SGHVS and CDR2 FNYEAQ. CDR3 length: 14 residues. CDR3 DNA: TGTGCCAGCAGCTTAGCGGTGGGAGCCTCTGGCTACACCTTC. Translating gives CASSLAVGASGYTF. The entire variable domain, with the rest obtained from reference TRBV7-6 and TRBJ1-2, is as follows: GAGVSQSPRYKVTKRGQDVALRCDPISGHVSLYWYRQALGQGPEFLTYFNYEAQQDKSGLPNDRFSAERPEGSISTLTIQRTEQRDSAMYRCASSLAVGASGYTFGSGTRLTVV.

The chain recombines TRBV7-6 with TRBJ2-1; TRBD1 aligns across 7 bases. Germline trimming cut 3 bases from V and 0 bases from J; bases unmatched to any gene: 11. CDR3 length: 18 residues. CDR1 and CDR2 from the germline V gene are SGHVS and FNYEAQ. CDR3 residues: CASSLGKDRMPSYNEQFF. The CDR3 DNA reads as TGTGCCAGCAGCTTGGGTAAGGACAGGATGCCCTCCTACAATGAGCAGTTCTTC.

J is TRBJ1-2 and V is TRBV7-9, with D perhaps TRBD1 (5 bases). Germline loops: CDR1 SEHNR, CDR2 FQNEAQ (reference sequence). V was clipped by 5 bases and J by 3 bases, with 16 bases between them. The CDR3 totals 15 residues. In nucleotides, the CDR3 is TGTGCCAGCAGCACGCCAGGGAAGCCCCACTATGGCTACACCTTC. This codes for CASSTPGKPHYGYTF. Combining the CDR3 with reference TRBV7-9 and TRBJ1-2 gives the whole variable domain DTGVSQNPRHKITKRGQNVTFRCDPISEHNRLYWYRQTLGQGPEFLTYFQNEAQLEKSRLLSDRFSAERPKGSFSTLEIQRTEQGDSAMYLCASSTPGKPHYGYTFGSGTRLTVV.

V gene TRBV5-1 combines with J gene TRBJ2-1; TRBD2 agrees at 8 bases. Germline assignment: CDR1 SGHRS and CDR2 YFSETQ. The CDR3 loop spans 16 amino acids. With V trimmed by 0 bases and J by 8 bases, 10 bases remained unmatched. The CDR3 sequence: CASSLVASGGFDEQFF. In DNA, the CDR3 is TGCGCCAGCAGCTTGGTAGCCAGCGGGGGTTTCGATGAGCAGTTCTTC.

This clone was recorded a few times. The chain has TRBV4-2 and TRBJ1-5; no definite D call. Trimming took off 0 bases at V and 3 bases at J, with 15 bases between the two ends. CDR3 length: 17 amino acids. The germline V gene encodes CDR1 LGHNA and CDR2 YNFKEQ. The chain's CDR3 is CASSQDGRPEANQPQHF. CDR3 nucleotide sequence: TGTGCCAGCAGCCAAGATGGCAGGCCCGAGGCCAATCAGCCCCAGCATTTT.

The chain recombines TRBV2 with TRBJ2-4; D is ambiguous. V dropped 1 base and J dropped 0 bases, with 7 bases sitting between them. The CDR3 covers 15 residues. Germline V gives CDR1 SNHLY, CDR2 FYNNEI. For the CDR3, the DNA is TGTGCCAGCAGTGAAGTTCCTTTAGCCAAAAACATTCAGTACTTC. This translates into CASSEVPLAKNIQYF.

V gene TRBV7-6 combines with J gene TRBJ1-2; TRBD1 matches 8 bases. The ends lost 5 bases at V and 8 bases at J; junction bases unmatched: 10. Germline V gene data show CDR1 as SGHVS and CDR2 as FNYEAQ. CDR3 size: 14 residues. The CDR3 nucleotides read TGTGCCAGCAGCACCACGGACAGGGTCGGCGGCTACACCTTC. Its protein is CASSTTDRVGGYTF.

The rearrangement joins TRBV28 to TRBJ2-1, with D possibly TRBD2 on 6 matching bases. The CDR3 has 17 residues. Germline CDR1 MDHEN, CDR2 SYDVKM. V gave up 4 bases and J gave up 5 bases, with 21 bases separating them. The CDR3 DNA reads TGTGCCAGCAGTTCCCTGGGACTTCTTGGGACCCACAATGAGCAGTTCTTC. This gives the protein CASSSLGLLGTHNEQFF. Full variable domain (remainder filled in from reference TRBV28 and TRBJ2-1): DVKVTQSSRYLVKRTGEKVFLECVQDMDHENMFWYRQDPGLGLRLIYFSYDVKMKEKGDIPEGYSVSREKKERFSLILESASTNQTSMYLCASSSLGLLGTHNEQFFGPGTRLTVL.